These T cell receptor beta chains were read from a single sample in a study of blood T cells in healthy people across ages. TCRdb itself ran the 5' RACE reads through MiXCR, one entry per CDR3 protein. The sample includes about 830,000 distinct CDR3 sequences, about three fifths seen only once; the top ten take approximately 20%. The specimen sequenced was blood. Receptor source: a man aged 25-40 years in good health. Both conserved end residues are part of each CDR3. D genes are given only for firm matches. Expanded clones are given a class, and other clones once, few, many or no size at all.

j_call	d_call	clone_size	v_call	cdr3_nt	cdr3_aa
TRBJ1-5	TRBD1	once	TRBV15	TGTGCCACCACCCTAGACAGGGGGCAACAGCCCCAGCATTTT	CATTLDRGQQPQHF
TRBJ2-1	TRBD2	-	TRBV5-1	TGCGCCAGCAGCCCCGCGGGAGACGCCTACAATGAGCAGTTCTTC	CASSPAGDAYNEQFF
TRBJ2-7	-	-	TRBV29-1	TGCAGCGTTGCCAGGACACGAGAGCAGTACTTC	CSVARTREQYF
TRBJ2-1	TRBD2	-	TRBV20-1	TGCAGTGCTAAAAAGGGACTAGCGGGGGCAGGGGAGCAGTTCTTC	CSAKKGLAGAGEQFF
TRBJ2-7	-	-	TRBV21-1	TGTGCCAGGGCGGGCCCTCCTTACGAGCAGTACTTC	CARAGPPYEQYF
TRBJ2-3	-	-	TRBV5-1	TGCGCCAGCAGCAGTGGGAGAATTCCAAGCACCGCAGATACGCAGTATTTT	CASSSGRIPSTADTQYF
TRBJ2-1	TRBD2	-	TRBV7-8	TGTGCCAGCGGCGGGAGAGGTGAGCAGTTCTTC	CASGGRGEQFF
TRBJ2-7	TRBD1	-	TRBV4-2	TGTGCCAGCAGCCAAGGTGGGACAGGGGGCTACGAGCAGTACTTC	CASSQGGTGGYEQYF
TRBJ2-1	TRBD2	-	TRBV11-2	TGTGCCAGCAGCTTCCCTAGCGGGGGGGCCATCTACAAACAGTTCTTC	CASSFPSGGAIYKQFF
TRBJ2-1	-	-	TRBV7-2	TGTGCCAGCAGCCCAAGGGGGGCTGGCAGTGAGCAGTTCTTC	CASSPRGAGSEQFF
TRBJ1-1	-	-	TRBV10-3	TGTGCCATCAGGGGGTCTGGGGGGCAGCTGATTAACACTGAAGCTTTCTTT	CAIRGSGGQLINTEAFF
TRBJ2-1	TRBD2	-	TRBV5-1	TGCGCCAGCAGCTTGAGACATATCCGGGAGGGAAAGGGAGAGCAGTTCTTC	CASSLRHIREGKGEQFF
TRBJ2-1	-	many	TRBV20-1	TGCAGTGCCTCACATTGGGGGGAAAATGAGCAGTTCTTC	CSASHWGENEQFF
TRBJ2-5	-	once	TRBV7-2	TGTGCCAGCAGCTTTAGGCTAGGTGGGGGGAATGAGCAGTACTTC	CASSFRLGGGNEQYF
TRBJ1-1	-	few	TRBV20-1	TGCAGTGCTCCCCTCACCAGGGTGAACACTGAAGCTTTCTTT	CSAPLTRVNTEAFF
TRBJ1-1	-	-	TRBV21-1	TGTGCCAGCAGCAAAGTGAGGGATGGAGAGAACACTGAAGCTTTCTTT	CASSKVRDGENTEAFF
TRBJ2-5	-	-	TRBV20-1	TGCGGGGGTGTGGGCTGGACGCAAGAGACCCAGTACTTC	CGGVGWTQETQYF
TRBJ2-3	-	few	TRBV7-3	TGTGCCAACCCGTCGGATACGCAGTATTTT	CANPSDTQYF
TRBJ2-1	TRBD2	few	TRBV12-3/TRBV12-4	TGTGCCAGCAGTTTAGTGCGCGGGAGGGCCTCGGGCAATGAGCAGTTCTTC	CASSLVRGRASGNEQFF
TRBJ2-1	-	few	TRBV20-1	TGCAGTGCCATCCCCCGTGGTGAGCAGTTCTTC	CSAIPRGEQFF
TRBJ2-1	TRBD2	-	TRBV4-3	TGCGCCAGCAGCCTCAAAATCTCTAGCGGGAGAATCAATATCAATGAGCAGTTCTTC	CASSLKISSGRININEQFF
TRBJ2-1	-	-	TRBV11-3	TGTGCCAGCAGCTTCCGGGACAACAATGAGCAGTTCTTC	CASSFRDNNEQFF
TRBJ1-6	TRBD1	-	TRBV28	TGTGCCAGCAGTTTGCCTCCGGGACAGGGGCACTCACCCCTCCACTTT	CASSLPPGQGHSPLHF
TRBJ2-5	-	few	TRBV4-3	TGCGCCAGCAGCCAAGACAGGGCTACAGAGCAGTACTTC	CASSQDRATEQYF
TRBJ2-5	TRBD1	-	TRBV7-9	TGTGCCAGCAGCATCGGGACAGGGGGAGAGGCCCAGTACTTC	CASSIGTGGEAQYF
TRBJ2-1	-	-	TRBV4-2	TGTGCCAGCAGCCAGGACCCAGGTGGGGGCTCCTACAATGAGCAGTTCTTC	CASSQDPGGGSYNEQFF
TRBJ2-1	TRBD1	-	TRBV6-6	TGTGCCAGCAGACTGGGGACAGTGATTGAGCAGTTCTTC	CASRLGTVIEQFF
TRBJ1-2	TRBD1	-	TRBV2	TGTGCCAGCAGTGATGGGACAGGGGCGAGGTACACCTTC	CASSDGTGARYTF
TRBJ2-3	-	-	TRBV29-1	TGCAGCGCTGGAGGCCTGGATACGCAGTATTTT	CSAGGLDTQYF
TRBJ1-2	-	-	TRBV18	TGTGCCAGCTCACATGATAGCGAAGAGGCAGGTGGCTACACCTTC	CASSHDSEEAGGYTF
TRBJ2-3	-	-	TRBV29-1	TGCAGCGTAGCCGAGACAGAGACGCAGTATTTT	CSVAETETQYF
TRBJ1-3	-	-	TRBV5-1	TGCGCCAGCAGCCCCTGGGGGGGTCCGGGTGGAAACACCATATATTTT	CASSPWGGPGGNTIYF
TRBJ2-7	-	-	TRBV5-1	TGCGCCAGTAGAACAGAGTTTACCTACGAGCAGTACTTC	CASRTEFTYEQYF
TRBJ2-7	TRBD2	-	TRBV28	TGTGCCAGCAGTTTGGGACTAGGGGAGGGCAATGAGCAGTACTTC	CASSLGLGEGNEQYF
TRBJ2-1	TRBD2	-	TRBV15	TGTGCCACGCAGGATGGTAGCGGGAGGTACAATGAGCAGTTCTTC	CATQDGSGRYNEQFF
TRBJ2-1	-	few	TRBV29-1	TGCAGCGCGGCGGGGTACACCTACAATGAGCAGTTCTTC	CSAAGYTYNEQFF
TRBJ2-1	TRBD1	-	TRBV5-1	TGCGCCAGCACCTCGAGACAGGGGTACAATGAGCAGTTCTTC	CASTSRQGYNEQFF
TRBJ2-7	-	-	TRBV6-1	TGTGCCAGCAGTACCGGGACGTCTAGCTCCTACGAGCAGTACTTC	CASSTGTSSSYEQYF
TRBJ2-5	TRBD1	-	TRBV20-1	TGCAGTGCTACCTCCGGGACAGCGCCCCAAGAGACCCAGTACTTC	CSATSGTAPQETQYF
TRBJ2-7	-	-	TRBV7-2	TGTGCCAGCAGCCAAATGGGGCTACTGACCTACGAGCAGTACTTC	CASSQMGLLTYEQYF
TRBJ1-2	TRBD1	-	TRBV4-3	TGCGCCAGCAGCCCTACCGCTACAGGGGACGATTTTAAAGGCTACACCTTC	CASSPTATGDDFKGYTF
TRBJ2-7	TRBD1	-	TRBV20-1	TGCAGTGCTAGTAAGGGGACAGGGGTATCCTACGAGCAGTACTTC	CSASKGTGVSYEQYF
TRBJ2-7	-	once	TRBV5-6	TGTGCCAGCAGCAACCCTCCGGGGACTTTTCCCTCCTACGAGCAGTACTTC	CASSNPPGTFPSYEQYF
TRBJ1-2	-	-	TRBV7-9	TGTGCCAGCAGCTTAGAGAACAGGAACTATGGCTACACCTTC	CASSLENRNYGYTF
TRBJ2-5	-	-	TRBV18	TGTGCCAGCGGAGACAGGTTCGTGGCCGGCGGGGCGGAGACCCAGTACTTC	CASGDRFVAGGAETQYF
TRBJ2-5	-	-	TRBV7-2	TGTGCCAGCAGCTTAGGGCCAGAGGGCAATGAGCAGTACTTC	CASSLGPEGNEQYF
TRBJ1-6	-	-	TRBV20-1	TGCAGTGCTAGAGATGGTGAACGGCCTAATTCACCCCTCCACTTT	CSARDGERPNSPLHF
TRBJ2-5	TRBD2	-	TRBV29-1	TGCAGCGTCCTGACTAGCATCTCTCTGTACTTC	CSVLTSISLYF
TRBJ1-2	-	-	TRBV6-2/TRBV6-3	TGTGCCAGCAGGTCCGACAGGCTCTATGGCTACACCTTC	CASRSDRLYGYTF
TRBJ2-1	TRBD2	-	TRBV7-8	TGTGCCAGCAGCGACCACCCAACTAGCGGGGGCTACAATGAGCAGTTCTTC	CASSDHPTSGGYNEQFF
TRBJ2-7	-	-	TRBV12-5	TGTGCTAGTGGTTTGGCGGCAGGGGACTACAATGAGCAGTACTTC	CASGLAAGDYNEQYF